The subject of this entry is one TCR delta chain. The sample comes from a study of gamma-delta T cells after stem cell transplantation. TCRdb fed the RT-PCR reads into CATT to redo clone calling. The table has 2,000 to 2,500 delta-chain clones, about 30% seen once. With V trimmed by 0 bases and J by 2 bases, 13 bases remained unmatched. CDR1 and CDR2 (germline): GEAIGNYY, EKD. This CDR3 contains 18 residues. The sequenced sample consisted of gamma-delta T cells. The sequence was collected from a human donor. It is not recorded whose cells these are; they may come from a transplant donor. This rearrangement joins TRDV2 to TRDJ1; TRDD3 matches at 8 bases. CDR3 sequence (DNA): TGTGCCTGTGACACCGTTGAGAGGACTGGGGGGAGAACCGATAAACTCATCTTT. It specifies CACDTVERTGGRTDKLIF.